One and the same sample provided the 25 T cell receptor beta chains below, sequenced in a study of molecular identifiers for immune sequencing clone quantification. TCRdb reanalysed the PCR reads using MiXCR and keeps one entry per CDR3 protein. The sample consists of hundreds of thousands of distinct CDR3 sequences, 25% of them appearing once. Sequences were obtained from naive CD8+ T cells from blood, with Jurkat cell RNA spiked in. Specified subset: FACS-sorted CD8+CD4-CCR7+CD45RA+ naive T cells. The receptors derive from a human donor in good health. Some libraries in this study had Jurkat cell RNA spiked in.

The chain recombines TRBV4-1 with TRBJ2-3; D gene uncertain. Germline CDR1 reads MGHRA; CDR2 reads YSYEKL. The V end lost 11 bases, the J end lost 5 bases, and 14 bases lay between the germline ends. This CDR3 region has 12 residues. CDR3 protein: CARRQDGDTQYF. The CDR3, as DNA: TGCGCCCGCCGCCAAGACGGAGATACGCAGTATTTT.

Ten or more counts support this clonotype. The chain has TRBV7-9 and TRBJ2-7; D gene ambiguous. Trimming shortened V by 6 bases and J by 2 bases, and 8 bases separated the two germline ends. Germline lookup yields CDR1 SEHNR and CDR2 FQNEAQ (reference sequence). CDR3 length: 12 amino acids. CDR3 coding DNA: TGTGCCAGCAGTCTCCAGGCCTACGAGCAGTACTTC. Encoded protein: CASSLQAYEQYF.

This clonotype was found many times. The chain's CDR3 is CASSLADSAYEQYF. The DNA for the CDR3 is TGTGCCAGCAGCTTGGCCGATAGCGCCTACGAGCAGTACTTC. The chain links TRBV5-4 to TRBJ2-7; perhaps TRBD2 as D (5 bases). This CDR3 has 14 amino acids. Germline loops: CDR1 SGHNT, CDR2 YYREEE (reference sequence). The germline V and J ends were trimmed by 0 bases and 2 bases, with 9 bases remaining between them.

The chain joins TRBV12-3 or TRBV12-4 to TRBJ2-1; 7 nucleotides line up with TRBD1. J lost 1 base, V lost 3 bases, and 3 bases had no gene match. The CDR3 length is 15 residues. CDR3 amino acids: CASSLTGISYNEQFF. CDR3 nucleotide sequence: TGTGCCAGCAGTTTGACAGGGATTTCCTACAATGAGCAGTTCTTC.

Many counts were recorded for this clonotype. The chain uses TRBV6-2 or TRBV6-3 and TRBJ2-7; TRBD2 matches at 10 bases. This CDR3 spans 14 amino acids. Germline CDR1 and CDR2: MNHEY and SVGEGT. With 4 bases clipped from V and 3 bases from J, the junction kept 3 bases outside the gene matches. CDR3 sequence reads: CASSFASGGYEQYF. The CDR3 DNA follows: TGTGCCAGCAGTTTCGCTAGCGGGGGCTACGAGCAGTACTTC.

This clonotype was recorded a few times. The chain is built from TRBV5-4 and TRBJ2-7; D could derive from TRBD1 or TRBD2 (7 bases each). Germline V lookup: CDR1 SGHNT, CDR2 YYREEE (reference sequence). The CDR3 covers 13 residues. V was cut by 4 bases and J by 6 bases, with 14 bases left in between. The CDR3 spells CASSPQGGSEQYF. CDR3 in DNA: TGTGCCAGCAGCCCTCAGGGGGGGAGCGAGCAGTACTTC. Complete variable domain (other parts from reference TRBV5-4 and TRBJ2-7): ETGVTQSPTHLIKTRGQQVTLRCSSQSGHNTVSWYQQALGQGPQFIFQYYREEENGRGNFPPRFSGLQFPNYSSELNVNALELDDSALYLCASSPQGGSEQYFGPGTRLTVT.

This clonotype came up a few times. The chain links TRBV3-2 to TRBJ1-2. TRBV3-2 is reported as a pseudogene. This CDR3 contains 16 residues. The CDR3 sequence is CASSPPRTTEGYGYTF. The DNA for the CDR3 is TGTGCCAGCAGCCCCCCAAGGACCACGGAAGGATATGGCTACACCTTC.

This clonotype was recorded at least ten times. The chain recombines TRBV25-1 with TRBJ2-3; TRBD1 agrees at 9 bases. In germline, CDR1 is MGHDK, CDR2 SYGVNS. CDR3 length: 15 residues. J was trimmed by 4 bases and V by 4 bases; bases with no gene match: 6. The CDR3 loop is CASSAGDRVADTQYF. The CDR3 coding sequence is TGTGCCAGCAGTGCGGGGGACAGGGTCGCAGATACGCAGTATTTT.

This clonotype was recorded at least ten times. This chain links TRBV14 with TRBJ1-2; D gene unclear. V was clipped by 2 bases and J by 2 bases, with 9 bases between them. Germline CDR1 is SGHDN and CDR2 is FVKESK. There are 14 residues in the CDR3. CDR3: CASSQNVFNYGYTF. CDR3 DNA sequence: TGTGCCAGCAGCCAAAACGTGTTCAACTATGGCTACACCTTC.

The sample holds a few counts of this clonotype. The V call is TRBV27, the J call TRBJ2-1; either TRBD1 or TRBD2 may supply D (5 bases each). This CDR3 is 15 amino acids long. Trimming stripped 0 bases from V and 5 bases from J, with 11 bases between. Germline values: CDR1 MNHEY, CDR2 SMNVEV (reference sequence). The CDR3 sequence: CASSLSAGSNNEQFF. CDR3 nucleotide sequence: TGTGCCAGCAGTTTATCGGCAGGGAGCAACAATGAGCAGTTCTTC.

V usage is TRBV20-1 and J usage is TRBJ2-7; D possibly corresponds to TRBD1 (6 bases). V lost 2 bases and J lost 3, with 11 bases in between. From germline, CDR1 is DFQATT and CDR2 SNEGSKA (reference sequence). This CDR3 spans 13 amino acids. The CDR3 region has the DNA TGCAGTGCTAGAACAGGGCTTAACTACGAGCAGTACTTC. This sequence encodes CSARTGLNYEQYF.

Turning to this clonotype: The germline gene is not matched at one end of the junction; a read error may be the cause. The CDR3 sequence: CATLSPYNERFF. As DNA, the CDR3 is TGTGCCACCCTGAGCCCCTACAATGAGCGGTTCTTC. This chain connects TRBV19 to TRBJ2-1; D gene unclear. This CDR3 has 12 amino acids. Germline CDR1 and CDR2: LNHDA and SQIVND (reference sequence).

This clonotype appeared many times. CDR3 sequence (DNA): TGCGCCAGCAGCCAAGCAGGGAACACTGAAGCTTTCTTT. This encodes CASSQAGNTEAFF. The chain combines TRBV4-1 with TRBJ1-1, with no clear D. Germline lookup yields CDR1 MGHRA and CDR2 YSYEKL. CDR3 length: 13 residues. Trimming removed 1 base at V and 1 base at J, with 4 bases between.

With respect to this clonotype: This may arise from a read error, as a much more abundant clone is one base away. The chain couples TRBV4-3 to TRBJ2-5; no clear D. In germline, CDR1 is LGHNA, CDR2 YSLEER. The CDR3 loop spans 15 amino acids. CDR3 amino acids: CAGSQDRQSQETQYF. The CDR3 coding sequence is TGCGCCGGCAGCCAAGATCGCCAGTCCCAAGAGACCCAGTACTTC.

J is TRBJ2-1 and V is TRBV12-3 or TRBV12-4; the D is unclear. V lost 5 bases to trimming and J lost 10 bases, with 12 bases between them. CDR3 length: 12 amino acids. CDR3 in amino acids: CASSPSLGEQFF. In nucleotides, the CDR3 is TGTGCCAGCAGTCCTTCCCTGGGGGAGCAGTTCTTC.

This clonotype was seen at least ten times. This chain joins TRBV4-3 and TRBJ1-4, with D uncertain. Trimming took off 0 bases at V and 5 bases at J, with 16 bases between the two ends. The CDR3 has 17 residues. Germline V gives CDR1 LGHNA, CDR2 YSLEER. CDR3 sequence: CASSQDSDRVYNEKLFF. The CDR3 nucleotides are TGCGCCAGCAGCCAAGATTCGGATCGGGTGTACAATGAAAAACTGTTTTTT.

This clonotype was recorded many times. This CDR3 reads CASSQAGPLLATEAFF. The CDR3 DNA reads TGTGCCAGCAGCCAAGCCGGACCCCTCCTGGCCACTGAAGCTTTCTTT. The gene calls are TRBV14 and TRBJ1-1; no clear D. The germline V and J ends were trimmed by 1 base and 4 bases, with 16 bases remaining between them. Per germline, CDR1 SGHDN and CDR2 FVKESK. The CDR3 sequence is 16 residues long. The whole variable domain, remainder taken from reference TRBV14 and TRBJ1-1, is EAGVTQFPSHSVIEKGQTVTLRCDPISGHDNLYWYRRVMGKEIKFLLHFVKESKQDESGMPNNRFLAERTGGTYSTLKVQPAELEDSGVYFCASSQAGPLLATEAFFGQGTRLTVV.

As for this clonotype: The junction shows a germline mismatch at one end, possibly a read error. The chain has TRBV4-2 and TRBJ1-1, with a tentative D call TRBD1 (6 bases). The germline gives CDR1 LGHNA, CDR2 YNFKEQ. The CDR3 sequence is 14 residues long. CDR3 region: CASSQGAGATEASF. The CDR3 nucleotides read TGTGCCAGCAGCCAAGGGGCAGGGGCGACTGAAGCTTCCTTT.

This clonotype was detected a few times. Relative to the germline gene, one junction end is altered; a read error may explain this. The genes are TRBV2 and TRBJ2-3; TRBD1 is a possible D gene (5 bases). This CDR3 comprises 17 residues. Germline assignment: CDR1 SNHLY and CDR2 FYNNEI. CDR3 residues: CASSVPLVAGNKDTRYF. The CDR3 coding sequence is TGTGCCAGCAGTGTCCCCCTTGTGGCAGGGAATAAGGATACGCGGTATTTT.

The rearrangement joins TRBV4-1 to TRBJ1-5, with a tentative D call TRBD1 (6 bases). Trimming shortened V by 1 base and J by 1 base, and 14 bases separated the two germline ends. This CDR3 comprises 17 residues. Germline CDR1 and CDR2: MGHRA and YSYEKL. CDR3: CASSQVWGQVSNQPQHF. Written as DNA, the CDR3 is TGCGCCAGCAGCCAAGTTTGGGGACAAGTAAGCAATCAGCCCCAGCATTTT.

This clonotype was detected ten times or more. The chain uses TRBV20-1 and TRBJ2-7; D is possibly TRBD1 or TRBD2 (6 bases each). Looked up from germline, CDR1 is DFQATT and CDR2 is SNEGSKA (reference sequence). The CDR3 has 13 residues. The ends were cut back, 7 bases at V and 0 bases at J, with 13 bases in the middle. This CDR3 is CSVAGHTSYEQYF. CDR3 bases: TGCAGTGTGGCGGGACATACCTCCTACGAGCAGTACTTC.

This clonotype was counted between two and nine times. The chain is built from TRBV19 and TRBJ2-7, with 9 bases matching TRBD2. CDR1 and CDR2 from the germline V gene are LNHDA and SQIVND (reference sequence). Trimming at V came to 5 bases and at J to 3 bases, leaving 14 bases not matched to a gene. The CDR3 extends over 17 amino acids. The CDR3: CASSLLASGIGNYEQYF. CDR3 nucleotide sequence: TGTGCCAGTAGTCTCTTGGCTAGCGGGATTGGGAACTACGAGCAGTACTTC.

The V call is TRBV6-1, the J call TRBJ1-2; D perhaps matches TRBD1 (5 bases). This CDR3 has 16 amino acids. Trimming removed 8 bases from V and 3 bases from J, with 22 bases in between. Germline V gives CDR1 MNHNS, CDR2 SASEGT. The CDR3 coding sequence is TGTGCCAGCCATTCAAGCCTGTCTGGGACCTACTATGGCTACACCTTC. It yields the protein CASHSSLSGTYYGYTF.

In regard to this clonotype: This may arise from a read error, as a much more abundant clone is one base away. The chain carries TRBV6-5 and TRBJ2-7; the D call may be TRBD1 or TRBD2 (5 bases each). Per the germline V gene, CDR1 is MNHEY and CDR2 is SVGAGI. V lost 2 bases, J lost 5 bases, and 13 bases lay in between. There are 14 residues in the CDR3. In nucleotides, the CDR3 is TGTGCCAGCAGTTACCGGGACGGGGTACACGAGCAGTACTTC. Its translation: CASSYRDGVHEQYF.

This clonotype was recorded at least ten times. The V and J genes are TRBV30 and TRBJ2-3, with 9 bases lining up with TRBD2. CDR1 GTSNPN and CDR2 SVGIG come from the germline V gene (reference sequence). The CDR3 sequence is 16 residues long. V was clipped by 1 base and J by 0 bases; unmatched bases: 5. CDR3 nucleotide sequence: TGTGCCTGGAGTGCCAAGACTAGCGGAAGCACAGATACGCAGTATTTT. Protein product: CAWSAKTSGSTDTQYF.